This TCR beta chain was obtained from a study of T cells in Graves' hyperthyroidism and ophthalmopathy. As for the study in general: Staff took peripheral blood when the initial diagnosis was made, before any treatment began. The study, taken as a whole, reports: Researchers found most expanded thyroid clonotypes above 0.001 in blood as well.

The PBMCs had their origin in approximately 10 ml of fresh peripheral blood. This clonotype occurred many times. Its cognate antigen is unknown. Germline V gene data show CDR1 as SGHVS and CDR2 as FNYEAQ. V lost 5 bases and J lost 2; bases outside the gene matches: 9. This CDR3 is built from 16 residues. Amplified TCR beta CDR3 regions derived from RNA transcripts. The HTBI set primed first-round TCR CDR3 RT-PCR. TCRdb fed the multiplex PCR reads into MiXCR, producing one record per CDR3 protein. The profile shows some 440,000 distinct CDR3 sequences, about 15% of them singletons. The sequence came from a young woman with Graves' hyperthyroidism. The sequenced material came from blood. This chain uses TRBV7-6 with TRBJ1-5; TRBD1 matches at 7 bases. CDR3 sequence (DNA): TGTGCCAGCAGCCGACCGCCGGGACAGTGCAATCAGCCCCAGCATTTT. It yields the protein CASSRPPGQCNQPQHF.